These T cell receptor beta chains were read from a single sample in a study of vaccination effects on CD4 cells after COVID-19. For these TCRs, the target antigens are not known. Method: immunoSEQ multiplex PCR; TCRdb's copy keeps in-frame clones and lacks some. The sample lists about 31,000 clones, 55% to 75% occurring once. The material was CD4+ T cells from PBMCs cultured with HCoV-229E spike peptides, obtained before COVID-19 vaccination. Receptors were obtained from a human donor who received a COVID-19 vaccine. The CDR3 runs from the conserved cysteine through the conserved F or W. The D gene is left open where the match is weak.

D: -
V: TRBV30
J: TRBJ1-5
DNA: TGTGCCACGAGGGGGTTAGATCAGCCCCAGCATTTT
CDR3: CATRGLDQPQHF

D: TRBD1
V: TRBV4-1
J: TRBJ1-1
DNA: TGCGCCAGCAATCTACAGGGGAGTACTGAAGCTTTCTTT
CDR3: CASNLQGSTEAFF

D: TRBD1
V: TRBV7-2
J: TRBJ2-3
DNA: TGTGCCAGCAGCTCGGGGCAGGGGGAAAGGGCGCAGTATTTT
CDR3: CASSSGQGERAQYF

D: -
V: TRBV7-3
J: TRBJ2-3
DNA: TGTGCCAGCAGCTTAGGCGGCATACTCGAAGATACGCAGTATTTT
CDR3: CASSLGGILEDTQYF

D: -
V: TRBV12-3/TRBV12-4
J: TRBJ1-2
DNA: TGTGCCAGCAGCACCCGGGCCGGCAGCTACACCTTC
CDR3: CASSTRAGSYTF

D: -
V: TRBV3-1/TRBV3-2
J: TRBJ2-1
DNA: TGTGCCAGCAGCCAAGGAGGTAACAATGAGCAGTTCTTC
CDR3: CASSQGGNNEQFF

D: -
V: TRBV2
J: TRBJ1-6
DNA: TGTGCCAGCAGTGAAGGGTCCGCGGGTAATAATTCACCCCTCCACTTT
CDR3: CASSEGSAGNNSPLHF

D: -
V: TRBV9
J: TRBJ1-6
DNA: TGTGCCAGCAGCGTCGGAACGGTTCATTCACCCCTCCACTTT
CDR3: CASSVGTVHSPLHF

D: -
V: TRBV7-9
J: TRBJ2-7
DNA: TGTGCCAGCAGCTTCACGGGCAGCTCCTACGAGCAGTACTTC
CDR3: CASSFTGSSYEQYF

D: -
V: TRBV18
J: TRBJ1-4
DNA: TGTGCCAGCTCACCAGCGACAGCACGCTTTAATGAAAAACTGTTTTTT
CDR3: CASSPATARFNEKLFF

D: -
V: TRBV4-2
J: TRBJ2-3
DNA: TGTGCCAGCAGCTGGAGGCCTGTAACAGATACGCAGTATTTT
CDR3: CASSWRPVTDTQYF

D: -
V: TRBV27
J: TRBJ1-1
DNA: TGTGCCAGCAGTCGCAGAACAGGGTCGGGGGGGAACACTGAAGCTTTCTTT
CDR3: CASSRRTGSGGNTEAFF

D: -
V: TRBV5-4
J: TRBJ1-4
DNA: TGTGCCAGCAGCTTGGACGGGGTCGGCATGCATGAAAAACTGTTTTTT
CDR3: CASSLDGVGMHEKLFF

D: TRBD1
V: TRBV5-5
J: TRBJ1-5
DNA: TGTGCCAGCAGCTTTCAAATCAGGACAGGAAATAGCAATCAGCCCCAGCATTTT
CDR3: CASSFQIRTGNSNQPQHF

D: -
V: TRBV25-1
J: TRBJ1-6
DNA: TGTGCCAGCAGTGATAATGCCAGAAAATATTCACCCCTCCACTTT
CDR3: CASSDNARKYSPLHF

D: -
V: TRBV11-1
J: TRBJ1-2
DNA: TGTGCCAGCAGCTTAGAAGCGGGACTTCGGGGCTACACCTTC
CDR3: CASSLEAGLRGYTF

D: -
V: TRBV28
J: TRBJ1-5
DNA: TGTGCCAGCACCCCCGCAGGGGACCAGCCCCAGCATTTT
CDR3: CASTPAGDQPQHF